The 19 T cell receptor beta chains reported below all come from one sample, sequenced in a study of blood T cell repertoires in COVID-19. Here immunoSEQ multiplex PCR was the method, and the copy in TCRdb shows in-frame clones only, minus some. This sample has under 35,000 clones, with 78% found just once. The sample comprised peripheral blood. These receptors all stem from a man older than 75 with acute or convalescent COVID-19.

The CDR3 here is CASSLLWAGENTEAFF. The CDR3 DNA sequence: TGTGCCAGCAGCTTGCTTTGGGCAGGGGAAAACACTGAAGCTTTCTTT. This sequence joins TRBV5-6 and TRBJ1-1; TRBD1 might be the D (6 bases). With 1 base removed from V and 2 bases from J, the gap between germline ends came to 15 bases. This CDR3 is 16 amino acids long. Germline V gene data show CDR1 as SGHDT and CDR2 as YYEEEE. The whole variable domain, remainder taken from reference TRBV5-6 and TRBJ1-1, is DAGVTQSPTHLIKTRGQQVTLRCSPKSGHDTVSWYQQALGQGPQFIFQYYEEEERQRGNFPDRFSGHQFPNYSSELNVNALLLGDSALYLCASSLLWAGENTEAFFGQGTRLTVV.

DNA of the CDR3: TGTGCCAGTAGCGACAGGGGACTCGTTGAAAAACTGTTTTTT. This gives the protein CASSDRGLVEKLFF. The chain combines TRBV19 with TRBJ1-4; the match to TRBD1 covers 8 bases. This CDR3 is built from 14 residues. The germline V gene has CDR1 LNHDA and CDR2 SQIVND (reference sequence). V lost 6 bases, J lost 7 bases, and 7 bases stayed unmatched. Filled out from reference TRBV19 and TRBJ1-4, the complete variable domain reads DGGITQSPKYLFRKEGQNVTLSCEQNLNHDAMYWYRQDPGQGLRLIYYSQIVNDFQKGDIAEGYSVSREKKESFPLTVTSAQKNPTAFYLCASSDRGLVEKLFFGSGTQLSVL.

This rearrangement joins TRBV9 to TRBJ1-1, with D perhaps TRBD1 (5 bases). Germline CDR1 is SGDLS and CDR2 is YYNGEE. V lost 7 bases, J lost 1 base, and 11 bases lay in between. This CDR3 contains 13 residues. In nucleotides, the CDR3 is TGTGCCAGCGGCGGGGCAGGGAACACTGAAGCTTTCTTT. Its protein is CASGGAGNTEAFF.

This chain uses TRBV5-1 with TRBJ2-1, with 8 bases matching TRBD2. The germline V gene encodes CDR1 SGHRS and CDR2 YFSETQ. The CDR3 is 15 residues long. V shed 0 bases, J shed 1 base, and the junction held 0 bases outside the gene matches. CDR3 DNA sequence: TGCGCCAGCAGCTTGGGCGGGGGGTCCTACAATGAGCAGTTCTTC. It encodes CASSLGGGSYNEQFF.

The chain joins TRBV29-1 to TRBJ2-1; 8 nucleotides match TRBD2. This CDR3 is built from 16 residues. Germline V gene lookup returns CDR1 SQVTM and CDR2 ANQGSEA. After removal of 0 bases from V and 1 base from J, the junction contained 5 bases not matched to a gene. This chain's CDR3 is CSVEDPERESYNEQFF. The CDR3 coding sequence is TGCAGCGTTGAAGATCCGGAGCGGGAGTCCTACAATGAGCAGTTCTTC.

The chain couples TRBV6-1 to TRBJ1-1; D not certain. V lost 0 bases and J lost 1, with 15 bases in between. This CDR3 region has 17 residues. Germline-derived CDR1 and CDR2 are MNHNS and SASEGT. CDR3 in amino acids: CASSEARAPWGNTEAFF. DNA for the CDR3: TGTGCCAGCAGTGAAGCGCGGGCACCCTGGGGGAACACTGAAGCTTTCTTT.

The J gene is TRBJ2-3, the V gene TRBV10-2; 8 bases are a match to TRBD2. The CDR3 spans 16 residues. After removal of 6 bases from V and 1 base from J, the junction contained 9 bases not matched to a gene. CDR1 and CDR2 from the germline V gene are WSHSY and SAAADI. The CDR3 protein is CASSGPAGERTDTQYF. The CDR3 DNA reads as TGCGCCAGCAGCGGACCAGCGGGGGAACGCACAGATACGCAGTATTTT.

The chain joins TRBV14 to TRBJ1-2; D gene uncertain. Germline-derived CDR1 and CDR2 are SGHDN and FVKESK. The CDR3 contains 13 residues. Between the trimmed V and J ends, which lost 3 bases and 5 bases, there was a span of 10 bases. CDR3 sequence (DNA): TGTGCCAGCAGCCAGTACTATCTTTATGGCTACACCTTC. This sequence encodes CASSQYYLYGYTF. The entire variable domain, with the rest obtained from reference TRBV14 and TRBJ1-2, is as follows: EAGVTQFPSHSVIEKGQTVTLRCDPISGHDNLYWYRRVMGKEIKFLLHFVKESKQDESGMPNNRFLAERTGGTYSTLKVQPAELEDSGVYFCASSQYYLYGYTFGSGTRLTVV.

This rearrangement joins TRBV7-2 to TRBJ2-1; perhaps TRBD2 as D (5 bases). In germline, CDR1 is SGHTA, CDR2 FQGNSA. The CDR3 has 13 amino acids. V lost 5 bases and J lost 5, with 10 bases in between. This CDR3 reads CASSPPGDNEQFF. The CDR3 region has the DNA TGTGCCAGCAGCCCCCCCGGGGACAATGAGCAGTTCTTC. Supplemented by reference TRBV7-2 and TRBJ2-1, the full variable domain reads GAGVSQSPSNKVTEKGKDVELRCDPISGHTALYWYRQSLGQGLEFLIYFQGNSAPDKSGLPSDRFSAERTGGSVSTLTIQRTQQEDSAVYLCASSPPGDNEQFFGPGTRLTVL.

The chain has TRBV19 and TRBJ1-1; the match to TRBD1 covers 8 bases. Losses at the gene ends were 5 bases for V and 0 bases for J; bases not matched to a gene: 2. Per the germline V gene, CDR1 is LNHDA and CDR2 is SQIVND (reference sequence). This CDR3 is 14 amino acids long. CDR3 bases: TGTGCCAGTAGTCCGGACAGGGTGAACACTGAAGCTTTCTTT. Encoded protein: CASSPDRVNTEAFF.

The CDR3, as DNA: TGTGCCAGCAGCGCACGGACAGGGCTCGGCGACACTGAAGCTTTCTTT. Translation gives CASSARTGLGDTEAFF. The V gene is TRBV11-3, the J gene TRBJ1-1; TRBD1 aligns across 8 bases. The CDR3 extends over 16 amino acids. The V and J ends lost 5 bases and 3 bases, in that order; junction bases with no gene match: 11. The germline V gene has CDR1 SGHNT and CDR2 YENEEA.

The chain couples TRBV7-9 to TRBJ2-5, with TRBD1 identical over 8 bases. The CDR3 spans 14 residues. Per germline, CDR1 SEHNR and CDR2 FQNEAQ (reference sequence). Trimming cost V 2 bases and J 4 bases; bases outside gene matches: 3. The CDR3 nucleotides are TGTGCCAGCAGCTTATTACAGGGGGGAGAGACCCAGTACTTC. This sequence encodes CASSLLQGGETQYF.

The rearrangement joins TRBV7-2 to TRBJ1-2; a weak D match, TRBD1 (5 bases). Trimming pared 1 base from V and 9 bases from J, leaving 18 bases between. CDR1 SGHTA and CDR2 FQGNSA come from the germline V gene. The length of the CDR3 is 15 residues. CDR3 bases: TGTGCCAGCAGCTTAGTCGCGGGGCCCCCTGAGAGCTACACCTTC. This encodes CASSLVAGPPESYTF.

This clone was detected only a few times. The chain has TRBV7-2 and TRBJ1-4; maybe TRBD1 (5 bases). Germline V CDR1 and CDR2: SGHTA, FQGNSA. Trimming cost V 3 bases and J 8 bases, with 22 bases left between them. The CDR3 length is 17 residues. The CDR3 reads CASSFRPPGRGEEKLFF. The CDR3 DNA follows: TGTGCCAGCAGCTTCCGTCCTCCGGGACGGGGGGAGGAAAAACTGTTTTTT.

This chain joins TRBV20-1 and TRBJ2-1; 11 bases line up with TRBD2. The CDR3 is 16 residues long. Germline values: CDR1 DFQATT, CDR2 SNEGSKA (reference sequence). After removal of 3 bases from V and 2 bases from J, the junction contained 6 bases not matched to a gene. In nucleotides, the CDR3 is TGCAGTGCTAGTACGAGACTAGCGGGGACCTACAATGAGCAGTTCTTC. Translated: CSASTRLAGTYNEQFF.

The chain joins TRBV19 to TRBJ2-3; a weak D match, TRBD1 (6 bases). CDR1 LNHDA and CDR2 SQIVND come from the germline V gene (reference sequence). The CDR3 is made up of 13 amino acids. Trimming pared 7 bases from V and 2 bases from J, leaving 10 bases between. CDR3 bases: TGTGCCAGTAAAGGACAGTACACAGATACGCAGTATTTT. As protein: CASKGQYTDTQYF.

V gene TRBV29-1 combines with J gene TRBJ2-5; 12 bases map to TRBD2. Germline CDR1 reads SQVTM; CDR2 reads ANQGSEA. The CDR3 consists of 15 residues. The trim removed 6 bases at V and 5 bases at J, leaving 10 bases unmatched. In DNA form, the CDR3 reads TGCAGCGTGACAACTAGCGGGGGGACTCAGGAGACCCAGTACTTC. It encodes CSVTTSGGTQETQYF.

This sequence joins TRBV2 and TRBJ2-3; 10 bases map to TRBD2. Germline V gene lookup returns CDR1 SNHLY and CDR2 FYNNEI. The CDR3 length is 16 residues. J lost 3 bases, V lost 4 bases, and 7 bases had no gene match. In DNA form, the CDR3 reads TGTGCCAGCAGTGCGGGACTAGCGACACGGACAGATACGCAGTATTTT. Protein product: CASSAGLATRTDTQYF.

The genes are TRBV15 and TRBJ1-1, with D possibly matching TRBD1 (5 bases). Trimming removed 0 bases at V and 2 bases at J, with 10 bases between. The CDR3 has 15 amino acids. Germline loops: CDR1 LNHNV, CDR2 YYDKDF (reference sequence). Here the CDR3 reads CATSREPGLNTEAFF. DNA for the CDR3: TGTGCCACCAGCAGAGAGCCGGGACTAAACACTGAAGCTTTCTTT.